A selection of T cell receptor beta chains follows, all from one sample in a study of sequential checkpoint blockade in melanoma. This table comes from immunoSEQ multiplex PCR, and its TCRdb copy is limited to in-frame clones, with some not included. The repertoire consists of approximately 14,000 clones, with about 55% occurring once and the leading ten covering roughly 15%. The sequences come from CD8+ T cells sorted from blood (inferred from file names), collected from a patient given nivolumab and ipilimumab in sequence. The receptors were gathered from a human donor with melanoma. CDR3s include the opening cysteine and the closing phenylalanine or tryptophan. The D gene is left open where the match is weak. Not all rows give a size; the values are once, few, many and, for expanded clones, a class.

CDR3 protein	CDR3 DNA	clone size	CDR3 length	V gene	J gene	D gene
CASLQRGGGAARQTYEQYF	TGTGCCAGCCTCCAACGTGGGGGGGGAGCGGCGAGACAGACCTACGAGCAGTACTTC	-	19	TRBV2	TRBJ2-7	TRBD2
CASSPEEGNEQFF	TGTGCCAGCAGTCCGGAGGAGGGGAATGAGCAGTTCTTC	few	13	TRBV6-5	TRBJ2-1	-
CASSVQGAHGANVLTF	TGTGCCAGCAGTGTACAGGGGGCGCATGGGGCCAACGTCCTGACTTTC	-	16	TRBV27	TRBJ2-6	TRBD1
CASSLTGIEAFF	TGTGCCAGCAGCTTGACAGGGATTGAAGCTTTCTTT	-	12	TRBV5-6	TRBJ1-1	-
CASSPPQGYYGYTF	TGTGCCAGCTCACCACCTCAGGGTTACTATGGCTACACCTTC	-	14	TRBV18	TRBJ1-2	-
CASSKLPGQFSGNTIYF	TGTGCCAGCAGCAAACTTCCAGGGCAGTTTTCTGGAAACACCATATATTTT	-	17	TRBV21-1	TRBJ1-3	-
CSVEGTDSYNEQFF	TGCAGCGTTGAGGGGACAGACTCCTACAATGAGCAGTTCTTC	-	14	TRBV29-1	TRBJ2-1	TRBD1
CASSRAGDDEQFF	TGCGCCAGCAGCCGTGCGGGTGACGATGAGCAGTTCTTC	-	13	TRBV4-1	TRBJ2-1	-
CASGGTDYNEQFF	TGTGCCAGCGGAGGGACCGATTACAATGAGCAGTTCTTC	medium-sized	13	TRBV6-4	TRBJ2-1	-
CASSIAGGPRDEQFF	TGTGCCAGTAGTATAGCGGGAGGGCCTAGGGATGAGCAGTTCTTC	-	15	TRBV19	TRBJ2-1	TRBD2
CASSEGLAGGNEQFF	TGTGCCAGCAGTGAAGGACTAGCGGGCGGCAATGAGCAGTTCTTC	few	15	TRBV6-1	TRBJ2-1	TRBD2
CSVEGVETQGTVYEQYF	TGCAGCGTTGAAGGAGTGGAGACGCAGGGGACAGTATACGAGCAGTACTTC	-	17	TRBV29-1	TRBJ2-7	TRBD1
CASSLYAAGVAGELFF	TGTGCCAGCAGCTTATACGCGGCGGGAGTAGCAGGGGAGCTGTTTTTT	-	16	TRBV11-2	TRBJ2-2	TRBD2
CASSSERFLYEQYF	TGTGCCAGCAGTTCCGAACGGTTTCTGTACGAGCAGTACTTC	-	14	TRBV28	TRBJ2-7	-
CASGLVGQRANYGYTF	TGTGCTAGTGGTTTGGTGGGACAGAGAGCTAACTATGGCTACACCTTC	few	16	TRBV12-5	TRBJ1-2	TRBD1
CSVETREGAYEQYF	TGCAGCGTTGAAACACGCGAGGGTGCCTACGAGCAGTACTTC	-	14	TRBV29-1	TRBJ2-7	-
CASTTGDSGNTIYF	TGTGCCAGCACTACAGGGGATTCGGGAAACACCATATATTTT	-	14	TRBV6-6	TRBJ1-3	TRBD1
CSARGGPMRTEAFF	TGCAGCGCCCGAGGGGGCCCCATGAGGACTGAAGCTTTCTTT	-	14	TRBV29-1	TRBJ1-1	TRBD1
CASSRGGDSYNSPLHF	TGTGCCAGCAGCCGAGGGGGCGACTCCTATAATTCACCCCTCCACTTT	-	16	TRBV5-6	TRBJ1-6	TRBD1
CASSPQELETQYF	TGTGCCAGTAGTCCACAGGAACTAGAGACCCAGTACTTC	-	13	TRBV19	TRBJ2-5	-
CASSPGTSGYTGELFF	TGCGCCAGCAGCCCCGGGACTAGCGGGTACACCGGGGAGCTGTTTTTT	medium-sized	16	TRBV10-1	TRBJ2-2	TRBD2
CASTPRGYQETQYF	TGTGCCAGCACCCCAAGGGGGTACCAAGAGACCCAGTACTTC	-	14	TRBV6-6	TRBJ2-5	-
CASSLALAGAYEQYF	TGTGCCAGCAGCTTGGCACTAGCGGGGGCCTACGAGCAGTACTTC	-	15	TRBV11-2	TRBJ2-7	TRBD2
CASSLTEDEQFF	TGTGCCAGCAGCTTAACAGAGGATGAGCAGTTCTTC	few	12	TRBV7-3	TRBJ2-1	-
CASGKTSGSLDTQYF	TGTGCCAGCGGAAAGACTAGCGGGAGCTTAGATACGCAGTATTTT	-	15	TRBV7-9	TRBJ2-3	TRBD2
CASTWREYNEQFF	TGTGCCAGCACGTGGAGGGAGTACAATGAGCAGTTCTTC	once	13	TRBV6-1	TRBJ2-1	-
CASSLEAGQDTQYF	TGTGCCAGCAGCTTAGAGGCAGGGCAAGATACGCAGTATTTT	-	14	TRBV11-2	TRBJ2-3	-
CASSVGFGAGPYEQYF	TGTGCCAGCAGCGTAGGTTTCGGGGCGGGACCCTACGAGCAGTACTTC	once	16	TRBV9	TRBJ2-7	-
CASSEHFLTGNEKLFF	TGCGCCAGCAGTGAGCATTTCCTGACGGGGAATGAAAAACTGTTTTTT	few	16	TRBV10-2	TRBJ1-4	-
CASSERQGIYQPQHF	TGTGCCAGCAGCGAGCGACAGGGGATTTATCAGCCCCAGCATTTT	-	15	TRBV2	TRBJ1-5	TRBD1
CASSKIGGGQGNTEAFF	TGTGCCAGCAGCAAAATAGGGGGGGGACAGGGGAACACTGAAGCTTTCTTT	few	17	TRBV21-1	TRBJ1-1	-
CASSPLYQAAGDYGYTF	TGTGCCAGCAGCCCTCTTTATCAGGCCGCGGGGGACTATGGCTACACCTTC	-	17	TRBV5-4	TRBJ1-2	-
CASSQGGQGFTEAFF	TGCGCCAGCAGCCAAGGGGGACAGGGGTTCACTGAAGCTTTCTTT	-	15	TRBV5-3	TRBJ1-1	TRBD1
CASSQELHGSGRGGTQYF	TGTGCCAGCAGCCAAGAACTCCATGGTAGCGGGCGGGGGGGTACGCAGTATTTT	medium-sized	18	TRBV14	TRBJ2-3	TRBD2
CASSAGIRQPQHF	TGTGCCAGCAGTGCGGGGATACGTCAGCCCCAGCATTTT	-	13	TRBV2	TRBJ1-5	-
CASRSVGGYNEQFF	TGTGCAAGTCGCTCCGTGGGGGGGTACAATGAGCAGTTCTTC	-	14	TRBV12-2	TRBJ2-1	-
CASSLLLEPNNYGYTF	TGTGCCAGCAGCTTGCTACTCGAACCCAATAACTATGGCTACACCTTC	-	16	TRBV4-2	TRBJ1-2	-
CASSLETSGIIGTGELFF	TGTGCCAGCAGCTTAGAGACTAGCGGGATCATAGGCACCGGGGAGCTGTTTTTT	few	18	TRBV11-3	TRBJ2-2	TRBD2
CAWSNELDTEAFF	TGTGCCTGGAGTAATGAGTTGGACACTGAAGCTTTCTTT	-	13	TRBV30	TRBJ1-1	-
CASNDDRGLVDF	TGTGCCAGCAACGACGACAGGGGGCTGGTCGACTTC	-	12	TRBV28	TRBJ2-7	TRBD1
CASSRGTGLYEQYF	TGTGCCAGCAGCCGGGGGACAGGCCTCTACGAGCAGTACTTC	few	14	TRBV11-2	TRBJ2-7	TRBD1
CATSDDRGPNGYTF	TGTGCCACCAGCGACGACAGGGGGCCTAATGGCTACACCTTC	-	14	TRBV15	TRBJ1-2	TRBD1
CASSRGQGFTNEQFF	TGTGCCAGCAGCAGGGGACAGGGATTCACAAATGAGCAGTTCTTC	medium-sized	15	TRBV9	TRBJ2-1	TRBD1
CASTPYSDRGLGRGNTIYF	TGTGCCAGCACCCCATACTCGGACAGGGGATTAGGTCGGGGAAACACCATATATTTT	-	19	TRBV27	TRBJ1-3	TRBD1
CAWSASGNYEQYF	TGTGCCTGGAGCGCGTCAGGGAATTACGAGCAGTACTTC	-	13	TRBV30	TRBJ2-7	-
CASSAIGDLRETQYF	TGTGCCAGTAGCGCGATCGGGGATCTGAGAGAGACCCAGTACTTC	-	15	TRBV19	TRBJ2-5	-
CASSWGEHYEQYF	TGTGCCAGTAGTTGGGGGGAGCACTACGAGCAGTACTTC	-	13	TRBV19	TRBJ2-7	-
CASSPYDLQEKGYEQYF	TGTGCCAGCAGTCCTTACGACCTACAGGAAAAGGGCTACGAGCAGTACTTC	few	17	TRBV28	TRBJ2-7	-
CASSRRSGTEYNEQFF	TGTGCCAGCAGCCGCCGCTCCGGGACAGAGTACAATGAGCAGTTCTTC	-	16	TRBV7-6	TRBJ2-1	TRBD1
CASSSGQTNTGELFF	TGTGCCAGCAGTTCGGGACAGACGAACACCGGGGAGCTGTTTTTT	-	15	TRBV6-5	TRBJ2-2	TRBD1
CASSQEARSRPNYGYTF	TGCGCCAGCAGCCAAGAAGCAAGAAGCCGTCCTAACTATGGCTACACCTTC	medium-sized	17	TRBV4-1	TRBJ1-2	-
CASREDGNTEAFF	TGTGCCAGCAGGGAGGACGGGAACACTGAAGCTTTCTTT	-	13	TRBV6-1	TRBJ1-1	-
CASSRLAEGTYEQYF	TGCGCCAGCAGCCGACTAGCGGAAGGAACCTACGAGCAGTACTTC	-	15	TRBV4-1	TRBJ2-7	TRBD2
CASSLLADRPYEQYF	TGTGCCAGCAGCTTGTTAGCGGATAGACCCTACGAGCAGTACTTC	-	15	TRBV5-4	TRBJ2-7	-
CASSYSDSPGLPQHF	TGTGCCAGCAGTTACTCCGACAGCCCAGGTCTGCCCCAGCATTTT	few	15	TRBV6-5	TRBJ1-5	-
CASSEGHKYGYTF	TGTGCCAGCAGTGAGGGACATAAATATGGCTACACCTTC	-	13	TRBV27	TRBJ1-2	-
CASRRRQVPFRGGYTF	TGTGCCAGCAGAAGACGACAGGTCCCTTTTCGGGGTGGCTACACCTTC	-	16	TRBV2	TRBJ1-2	-
CASSLEVTTGTGELFF	TGTGCCAGCAGCTTAGAGGTCACTACGGGCACCGGGGAGCTGTTTTTT	-	16	TRBV11-3	TRBJ2-2	-